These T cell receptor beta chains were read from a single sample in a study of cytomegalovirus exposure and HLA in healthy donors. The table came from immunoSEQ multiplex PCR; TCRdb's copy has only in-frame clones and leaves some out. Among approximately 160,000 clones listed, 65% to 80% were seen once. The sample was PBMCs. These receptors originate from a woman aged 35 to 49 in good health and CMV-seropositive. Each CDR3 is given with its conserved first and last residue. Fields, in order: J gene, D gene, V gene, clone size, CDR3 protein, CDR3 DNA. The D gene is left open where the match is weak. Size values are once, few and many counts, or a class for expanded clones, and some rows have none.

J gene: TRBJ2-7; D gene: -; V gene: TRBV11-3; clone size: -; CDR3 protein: CASSPGGNYEQYF; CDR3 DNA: TGTGCCAGCAGTCCCGGCGGAAACTACGAGCAGTACTTC
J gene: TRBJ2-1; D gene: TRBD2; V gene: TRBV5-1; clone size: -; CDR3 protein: CASSTRTSGNEQFF; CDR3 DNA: TGCGCCAGCAGCACCAGGACTAGCGGGAATGAGCAGTTCTTC
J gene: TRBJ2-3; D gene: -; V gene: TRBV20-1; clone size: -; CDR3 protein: CSARGPDTQYF; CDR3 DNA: TGCAGTGCTAGGGGCCCAGATACGCAGTATTTT
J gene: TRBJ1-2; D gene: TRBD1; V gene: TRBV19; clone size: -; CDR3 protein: CASSMTGRYGYTF; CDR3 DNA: TGTGCCAGTAGTATGACAGGGCGCTATGGCTACACCTTC
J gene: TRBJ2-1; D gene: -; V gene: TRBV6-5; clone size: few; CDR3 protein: CASRPGRQGGNEQFF; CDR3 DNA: TGTGCCAGCAGGCCTGGGCGCCAAGGGGGCAATGAGCAGTTCTTC
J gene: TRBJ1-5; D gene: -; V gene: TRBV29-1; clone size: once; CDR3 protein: CSVVITDANSNQPQHF; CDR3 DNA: TGCAGCGTTGTAATAACAGATGCTAATAGCAATCAGCCCCAGCATTTT
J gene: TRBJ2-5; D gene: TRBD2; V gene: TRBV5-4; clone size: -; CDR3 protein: CASSLLSGGPQETQYF; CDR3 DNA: TGTGCCAGCAGCTTGTTAAGCGGGGGCCCCCAAGAGACCCAGTACTTC
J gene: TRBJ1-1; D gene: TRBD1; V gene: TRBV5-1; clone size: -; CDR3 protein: CASSRTGQGNTEAFF; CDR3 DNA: TGCGCCAGCAGCCGAACGGGACAGGGAAACACTGAAGCTTTCTTT
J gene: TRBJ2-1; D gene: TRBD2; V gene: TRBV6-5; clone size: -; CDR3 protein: CASSYSGGRALSEQFF; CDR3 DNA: TGTGCCAGCAGTTACTCCGGCGGGAGGGCTCTTTCTGAGCAGTTCTTC
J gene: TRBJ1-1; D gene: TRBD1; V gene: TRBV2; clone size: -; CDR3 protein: CASSRQGPSTEAFF; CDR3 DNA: TGTGCCAGCAGTAGACAGGGGCCGAGCACTGAAGCTTTCTTT
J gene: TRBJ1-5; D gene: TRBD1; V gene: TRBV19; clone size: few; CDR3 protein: CASSPNPGTGINQPQHF; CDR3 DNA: TGTGCCAGTAGTCCGAACCCCGGGACAGGGATCAATCAGCCCCAGCATTTT
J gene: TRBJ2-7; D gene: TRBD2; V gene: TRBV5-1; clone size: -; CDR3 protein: CASSPTGTSGYEQYF; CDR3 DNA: TGCGCCAGCAGCCCCACCGGGACTAGCGGATACGAGCAGTACTTC
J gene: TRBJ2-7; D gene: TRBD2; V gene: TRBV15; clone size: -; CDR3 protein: CATSPEAGVPYEQYF; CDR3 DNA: TGTGCCACCAGCCCGGAAGCGGGAGTACCTTACGAGCAGTACTTC
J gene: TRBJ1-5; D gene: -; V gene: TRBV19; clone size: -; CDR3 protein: CASMEANVYQPQHF; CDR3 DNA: TGTGCCAGTATGGAGGCTAATGTATATCAGCCCCAGCATTTT
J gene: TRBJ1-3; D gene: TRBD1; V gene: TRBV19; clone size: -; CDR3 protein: CASLSRTGMSGNTIYF; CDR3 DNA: TGTGCCAGCTTGTCTCGGACAGGGATGTCTGGAAACACCATATATTTT
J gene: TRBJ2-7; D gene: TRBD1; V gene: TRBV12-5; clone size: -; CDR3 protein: CASARDSLPYEQYF; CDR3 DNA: TGTGCTAGTGCCCGGGACAGCTTACCCTACGAGCAGTACTTC
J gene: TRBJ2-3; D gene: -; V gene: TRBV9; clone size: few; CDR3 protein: CASSVSGQSTDTQYF; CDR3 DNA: TGTGCCAGCAGCGTAAGCGGCCAAAGCACAGATACGCAGTATTTT
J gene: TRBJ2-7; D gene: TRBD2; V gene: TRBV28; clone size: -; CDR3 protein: CASSSRTSGGGEQYF; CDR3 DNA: TGTGCCAGCAGTTCTCGGACTAGCGGGGGGGGCGAGCAGTACTTC
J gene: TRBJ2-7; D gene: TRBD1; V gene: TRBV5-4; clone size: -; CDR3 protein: CASSSDRAAYEQYF; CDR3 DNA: TGTGCCAGCAGCTCGGACAGGGCTGCCTACGAGCAGTACTTC
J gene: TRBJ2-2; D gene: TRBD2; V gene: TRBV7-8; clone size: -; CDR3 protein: CASSLRGLAGNTGELFF; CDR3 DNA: TGTGCCAGCAGCCTACGGGGACTAGCGGGCAACACCGGGGAGCTGTTTTTT
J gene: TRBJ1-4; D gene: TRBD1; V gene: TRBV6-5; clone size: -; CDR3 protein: CASSYFSPGGAEKLFF; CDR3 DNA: TGTGCCAGCAGTTACTTCAGCCCAGGGGGCGCAGAAAAACTGTTTTTT
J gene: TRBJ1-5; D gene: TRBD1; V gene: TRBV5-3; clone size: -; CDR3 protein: CARSLGDSGASQPQHF; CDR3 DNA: TGTGCCAGAAGTTTGGGGGACAGTGGAGCTAGTCAGCCCCAGCATTTT
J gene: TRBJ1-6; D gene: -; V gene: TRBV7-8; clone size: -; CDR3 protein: CASSLADRGYNSPLHF; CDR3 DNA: TGTGCCAGCAGCTTAGCCGACAGAGGCTATAATTCACCCCTCCACTTT
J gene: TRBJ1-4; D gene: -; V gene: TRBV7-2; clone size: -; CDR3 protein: CASSAVALPNEKLFF; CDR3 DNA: TGTGCCAGCAGCGCCGTTGCTCTACCTAATGAAAAACTGTTTTTT
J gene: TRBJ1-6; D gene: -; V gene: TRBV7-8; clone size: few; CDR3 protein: CASSLRGGNSPLHF; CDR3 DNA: TGTGCCAGCAGCTTAAGGGGCGGCAATTCACCCCTCCACTTT
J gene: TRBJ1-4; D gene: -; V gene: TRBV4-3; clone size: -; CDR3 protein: CASSQDRGTEKLFF; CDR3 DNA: TGCGCCAGCAGCCAAGACAGGGGCACTGAAAAACTGTTTTTT
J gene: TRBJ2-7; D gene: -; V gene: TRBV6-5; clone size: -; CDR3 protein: CASSYGLATVYEQYF; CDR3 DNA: TGTGCCAGCAGTTACGGGCTAGCGACCGTCTACGAGCAGTACTTC
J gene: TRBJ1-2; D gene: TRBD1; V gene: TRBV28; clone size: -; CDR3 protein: CASSSPPGGGDYGYTF; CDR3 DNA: TGCGCCAGCAGTTCCCCTCCAGGGGGCGGTGACTATGGCTACACCTTC
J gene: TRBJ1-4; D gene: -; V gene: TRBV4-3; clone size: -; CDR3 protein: CASSHQAATNEKLFF; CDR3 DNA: TGCGCCAGCAGCCATCAAGCGGCAACTAATGAAAAACTGTTTTTT
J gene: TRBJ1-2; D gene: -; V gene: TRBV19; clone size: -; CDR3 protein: CASSPSTGYNYGYTF; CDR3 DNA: TGTGCCAGTAGTCCGTCGACAGGCTATAACTATGGCTACACCTTC
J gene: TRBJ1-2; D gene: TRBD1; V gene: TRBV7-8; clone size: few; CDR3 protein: CASSPQAGQGYGYTF; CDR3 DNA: TGTGCCAGCAGCCCTCAAGCCGGACAGGGCTATGGCTACACCTTC
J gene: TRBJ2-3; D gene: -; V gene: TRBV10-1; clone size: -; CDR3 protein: CASSESAARGTQYF; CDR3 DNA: TGCGCCAGCAGTGAGTCGGCGGCACGAGGCACGCAGTATTTT
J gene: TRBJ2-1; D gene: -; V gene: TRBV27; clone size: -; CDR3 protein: CASSLEGRSYNEQFF; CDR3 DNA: TGTGCCAGCAGTTTAGAGGGTCGCTCCTACAATGAGCAGTTCTTC
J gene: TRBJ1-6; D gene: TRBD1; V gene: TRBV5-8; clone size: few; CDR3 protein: CASSLGSGTGSSPLHF; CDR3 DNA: TGTGCCAGCAGCTTGGGTAGTGGGACAGGGAGTTCACCCCTCCACTTT
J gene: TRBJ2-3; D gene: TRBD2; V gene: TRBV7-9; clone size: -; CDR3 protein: CASSFWTSGGAGDTQYF; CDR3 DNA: TGTGCCAGCAGCTTTTGGACTAGCGGGGGGGCTGGAGATACGCAGTATTTT
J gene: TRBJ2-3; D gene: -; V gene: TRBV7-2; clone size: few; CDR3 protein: CASSPARLGADTQYF; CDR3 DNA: TGTGCCAGCAGCCCTGCTCGGTTAGGGGCAGATACGCAGTATTTT
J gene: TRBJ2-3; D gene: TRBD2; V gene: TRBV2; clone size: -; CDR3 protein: CASERDYTDTQYF; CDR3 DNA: TGTGCCAGCGAGCGGGACTACACAGATACGCAGTATTTT
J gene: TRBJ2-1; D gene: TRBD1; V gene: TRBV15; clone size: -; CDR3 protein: CATSDRTGRRNEQFF; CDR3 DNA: TGTGCCACCAGCGATCGGACAGGGCGTCGGAATGAGCAGTTCTTC
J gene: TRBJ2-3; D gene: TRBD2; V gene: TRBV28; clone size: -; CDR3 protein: CASSVFSAGGTDTQYF; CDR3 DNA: TGTGCCAGCAGTGTATTTTCAGCGGGGGGCACAGATACGCAGTATTTT
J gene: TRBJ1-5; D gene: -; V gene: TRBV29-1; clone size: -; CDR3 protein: CSVSPGLSNQPQHF; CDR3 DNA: TGCAGCGTTTCGCCAGGTCTTAGCAATCAGCCCCAGCATTTT
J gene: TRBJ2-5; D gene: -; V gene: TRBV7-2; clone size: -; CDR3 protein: CASSRYNVREETQYF; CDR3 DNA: TGTGCCAGCAGCCGTTATAACGTCCGCGAAGAGACCCAGTACTTC
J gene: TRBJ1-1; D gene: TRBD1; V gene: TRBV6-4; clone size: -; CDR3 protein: CASSEGTGGTEAFF; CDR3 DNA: TGTGCCAGCAGTGAAGGGACAGGGGGCACTGAAGCTTTCTTT